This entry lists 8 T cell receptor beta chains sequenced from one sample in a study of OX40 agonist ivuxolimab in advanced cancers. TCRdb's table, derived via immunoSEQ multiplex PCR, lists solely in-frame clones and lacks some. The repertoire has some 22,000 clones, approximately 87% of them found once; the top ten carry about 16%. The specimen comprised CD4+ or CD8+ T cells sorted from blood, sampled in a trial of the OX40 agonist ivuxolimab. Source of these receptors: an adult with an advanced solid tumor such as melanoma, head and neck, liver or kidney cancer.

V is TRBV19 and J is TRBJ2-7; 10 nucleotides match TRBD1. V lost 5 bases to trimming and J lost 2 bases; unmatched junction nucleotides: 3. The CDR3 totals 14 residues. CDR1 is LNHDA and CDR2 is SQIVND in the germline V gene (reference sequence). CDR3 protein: CASSAGTGAYEQYF. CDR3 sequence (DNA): TGTGCCAGTAGTGCCGGGACAGGGGCCTACGAGCAGTACTTC.

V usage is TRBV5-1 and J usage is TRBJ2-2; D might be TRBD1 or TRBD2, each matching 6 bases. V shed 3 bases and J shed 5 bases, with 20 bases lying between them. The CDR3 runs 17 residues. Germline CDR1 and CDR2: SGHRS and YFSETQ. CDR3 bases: TGCGCCAGCAGCTCCATCCCGACAGGAGGAGGGACCGGGGAGCTGTTTTTT. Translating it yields CASSSIPTGGGTGELFF.

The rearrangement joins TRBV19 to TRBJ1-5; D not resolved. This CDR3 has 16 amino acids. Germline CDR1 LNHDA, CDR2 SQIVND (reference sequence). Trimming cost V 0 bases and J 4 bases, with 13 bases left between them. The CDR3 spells CASSIDLYKFNQPQHF. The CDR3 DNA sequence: TGTGCCAGTAGTATAGATCTATATAAGTTTAATCAGCCCCAGCATTTT.

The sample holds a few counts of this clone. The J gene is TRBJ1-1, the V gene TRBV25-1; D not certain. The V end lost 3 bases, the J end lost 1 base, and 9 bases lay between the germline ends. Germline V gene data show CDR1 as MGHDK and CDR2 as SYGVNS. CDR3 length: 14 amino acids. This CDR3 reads CASSDLKKNTEAFF. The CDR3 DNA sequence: TGTGCCAGCAGTGACTTGAAAAAGAACACTGAAGCTTTCTTT.

The DNA of the CDR3 is TGTGCCAGCAGCCAATCGCTTACCTATGGCTACACCTTC. It codes for CASSQSLTYGYTF. The chain joins TRBV14 to TRBJ1-2; unclear D gene. This CDR3 region has 13 residues. With 2 bases removed from V and 4 bases from J, the gap between germline ends came to 8 bases. Germline V gives CDR1 SGHDN, CDR2 FVKESK. Full variable domain (rest looked up from reference TRBV14 and TRBJ1-2): EAGVTQFPSHSVIEKGQTVTLRCDPISGHDNLYWYRRVMGKEIKFLLHFVKESKQDESGMPNNRFLAERTGGTYSTLKVQPAELEDSGVYFCASSQSLTYGYTFGSGTRLTVV.

This CDR3 is CASSQDGTGMNTEAFF. DNA for the CDR3: TGCGCCAGCAGCCAAGATGGGACAGGGATGAACACTGAAGCTTTCTTT. The J gene is TRBJ1-1, the V gene TRBV4-1, with 9 bases identical to TRBD1. The CDR3 spans 16 residues. Germline CDR1 MGHRA, CDR2 YSYEKL. V shed 0 bases, J shed 0 bases, and the junction held 2 bases outside the gene matches.

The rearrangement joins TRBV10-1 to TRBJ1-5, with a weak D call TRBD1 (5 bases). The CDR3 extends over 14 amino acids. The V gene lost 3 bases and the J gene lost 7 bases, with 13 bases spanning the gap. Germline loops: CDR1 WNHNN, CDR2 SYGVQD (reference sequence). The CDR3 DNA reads TGCGCCAGCAGTGACTCAGGGCTCAGGCAGCCCCAGCATTTT. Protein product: CASSDSGLRQPQHF.

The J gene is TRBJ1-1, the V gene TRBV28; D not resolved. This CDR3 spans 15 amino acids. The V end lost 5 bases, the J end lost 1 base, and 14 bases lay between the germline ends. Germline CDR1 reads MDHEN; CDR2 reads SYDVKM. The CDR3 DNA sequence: TGTGCCAGCAGTCCCCTGAGACGAACGAACACTGAAGCTTTCTTT. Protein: CASSPLRRTNTEAFF.